These 21 T cell receptor beta chains came from one sample sequenced in a study of chemoradiotherapy in HPV16-positive cancers. Some clones are missing from TCRdb's copy, which holds only in-frame ones; the method was immunoSEQ multiplex PCR. The repertoire holds 5,000 or so clones, with over 65% as singletons. The biological material was taken from a patient who underwent chemoradiotherapy. These receptors all come from a human donor with HPV-associated anogenital cancer.

This clone occurred once. This chain uses TRBV19 with TRBJ2-6, with D tentatively TRBD2 (5 bases). CDR1 and CDR2 (germline): LNHDA, SQIVND (reference sequence). V was pared by 7 bases and J by 0 bases, with 10 bases between. The CDR3 loop spans 15 amino acids. CDR3: CASTKGASGANVLTF. The CDR3 region has the DNA TGTGCCAGTACTAAGGGAGCCTCTGGGGCCAACGTCCTGACTTTC.

This chain links TRBV27 with TRBJ1-6; D is unclear. V gave up 6 bases and J gave up 0 bases, with 21 bases separating them. CDR3 size: 19 residues. The germline gives CDR1 MNHEY, CDR2 SMNVEV (reference sequence). The CDR3 bases are TGTGCCAGCAGCCAATATAAGGTCGCAGGTAGCTCCTATAATTCACCCCTCCACTTT. Its translation is CASSQYKVAGSSYNSPLHF.

In DNA, the CDR3 is TGCGCCAGCAGCAAAACCGGGACAGTGGTTGAAAAACTGTTTTTT. Protein product: CASSKTGTVVEKLFF. The chain couples TRBV4-3 to TRBJ1-4; 7 bases line up with TRBD1. The CDR3 is 15 residues long. Trimming took 5 bases from V and 7 from J; bases not matched to a gene: 10. The V gene's germline CDR1 is LGHNA and CDR2 YSLEER.

This clone was counted only a few times. CDR3 DNA sequence: TGTGCCAGCAGTTACTCCGACCCCAATAGCAATCAGCCCCAGCATTTT. It translates to CASSYSDPNSNQPQHF. This rearrangement joins TRBV6-5 to TRBJ1-5; D gene unclear. V gave up 0 bases and J gave up 0 bases, with 9 bases separating them. This CDR3 comprises 16 residues. The germline CDR1 and CDR2 sequences are MNHEY and SVGAGI.

The rearrangement uses TRBV7-2 and TRBJ2-2; tentatively, D is TRBD1 or TRBD2 (5 bases each). Trimming removed 5 bases from V and 6 bases from J, with 25 bases in between. Germline V gene lookup returns CDR1 SGHTA and CDR2 FQGNSA. This CDR3 spans 18 amino acids. In DNA form, the CDR3 reads TGTGCCAGCAGCCTTCGGTGGGGGTCCCTTTTAGACCCCGGGGAGCTGTTTTTT. It codes for CASSLRWGSLLDPGELFF.

J is TRBJ2-7 and V is TRBV10-3; D may correspond to TRBD1 or TRBD2 (5 bases each). The germline V gene has CDR1 ENHRY and CDR2 SYGVKD. V was cut by 4 bases and J by 2 bases, with 18 bases left in between. There are 16 residues in the CDR3. For the CDR3, the DNA is TGTGCCATCAGTGCTGCCGGGACGCGTCTCGCCTACGAGCAGTACTTC. It codes for CAISAAGTRLAYEQYF.

The chain employs TRBV12-5 and TRBJ2-3; possibly TRBD1 for D (6 bases). Germline CDR1 and CDR2: LGHNT and FRNRAP. V lost 5 bases, J lost 0 bases, and 15 bases lay in between. This CDR3 is 16 amino acids long. This CDR3 reads CASGNDRTSSTDTQYF. The DNA of the CDR3 is TGTGCTAGTGGTAACGACAGGACGTCTAGCACAGATACGCAGTATTTT.

The gene calls are TRBV19 and TRBJ2-7, with 8 bases fitting TRBD2. CDR1 and CDR2 (germline): LNHDA, SQIVND (reference sequence). The CDR3 consists of 15 residues. V lost 7 bases to trimming and J lost 7 bases; unmatched junction nucleotides: 15. CDR3: CASTTSPGGSGEQYF. The CDR3 coding sequence is TGTGCCAGTACCACCAGTCCGGGAGGGAGCGGTGAGCAGTACTTC.

The table lists this clone with a count of one. The V and J genes are TRBV7-2 and TRBJ2-7; D gene ambiguous. There are 15 residues in the CDR3. Germline loops: CDR1 SGHTA, CDR2 FQGNSA. The V end was cut by 1 base, the J end by 3 bases, with 13 bases between. Here the CDR3 reads CASSLVPYSGYEQYF. Here the CDR3 DNA reads TGTGCCAGCAGCTTAGTACCCTATTCGGGCTACGAGCAGTACTTC.

This chain links TRBV6-5 with TRBJ2-7; D not resolved. Trimming removed 0 bases at V and 0 bases at J, with 6 bases between. Germline loops: CDR1 MNHEY, CDR2 SVGAGI. CDR3 length equals 14 residues. CDR3 protein: CASSYSPGSYEQYF. CDR3 coding DNA: TGTGCCAGCAGTTACTCTCCGGGCTCCTACGAGCAGTACTTC.

The chain has TRBV11-1 and TRBJ2-2, with TRBD1 as a possible D gene (6 bases). CDR3 length: 16 residues. The germline V gene has CDR1 SGHAT and CDR2 FQDESV (reference sequence). V dropped 5 bases and J dropped 7 bases, with 20 bases sitting between them. The DNA for the CDR3 is TGTGCCAGCAGCCCAGAAGTATGGCAGGGGCTCGGGGAGCTGTTTTTT. Residues: CASSPEVWQGLGELFF.

The chain recombines TRBV28 with TRBJ1-5; no clear D gene. The CDR3 sequence is 13 residues long. Trimming left V 5 bases short and J 0 bases short, with 5 bases between. Per the germline V gene, CDR1 is MDHEN and CDR2 is SYDVKM. CDR3 sequence (DNA): TGTGCCAGCAGTCGAGATAGCAATCAGCCCCAGCATTTT. This gives the protein CASSRDSNQPQHF.

The genes are TRBV19 and TRBJ1-2, with a tentative D call TRBD1 (6 bases). Trimming pared 7 bases from V and 1 base from J, leaving 19 bases between. CDR1 LNHDA and CDR2 SQIVND come from the germline V gene (reference sequence). CDR3 size: 16 residues. CDR3 nucleotides: TGTGCCAGTACCAGGGGAAAGGTACGCCTTAACTATGGCTACACCTTC. It encodes CASTRGKVRLNYGYTF.

V gene TRBV6-1 combines with J gene TRBJ1-1; 8 nucleotides match TRBD1. The CDR3 is made up of 13 amino acids. CDR1 is MNHNS and CDR2 is SASEGT in the germline V gene. V dropped 11 bases and J dropped 6; count of bases not matched to a gene: 11. The chain's CDR3 is CAAAQGARAEAFF. For the CDR3, the DNA is TGTGCCGCGGCGCAGGGGGCGCGCGCTGAAGCTTTCTTT.

This clone was observed once. This chain joins TRBV7-9 and TRBJ2-5; TRBD1 agrees at 9 bases. The CDR3 is 14 residues long. CDR1 is SEHNR and CDR2 is FQNEAQ in the germline V gene (reference sequence). The junction had 11 bases not matched to a gene; V was cut back by 11 bases and J by 4 bases. CDR3 nucleotide sequence: TGTGCCGGGGGGACAGGGAGGAGTGGAGAGACCCAGTACTTC. Its protein is CAGGTGRSGETQYF.

The chain employs TRBV30 and TRBJ2-2, with D hard to call. V was cut by 0 bases and J by 3 bases, with 8 bases left in between. Looked up from germline, CDR1 is GTSNPN and CDR2 is SVGIG (reference sequence). The CDR3 is 14 residues long. The CDR3, as DNA: TGTGCCTGGAGTGTCGCGCGTTACACCGGGGAGCTGTTTTTT. Translation gives CAWSVARYTGELFF.

In its sample, this clone was seen a few times. V and J are TRBV30 and TRBJ2-2; D possibly corresponds to TRBD2 (5 bases). Per germline, CDR1 GTSNPN and CDR2 SVGIG (reference sequence). This CDR3 has 14 residues. V was clipped by 0 bases and J by 6 bases, with 11 bases between them. CDR3 in DNA: TGTGCCTGGAGTGTAGATGTGGAGGCCGGGGAGCTGTTTTTT. Amino acid sequence: CAWSVDVEAGELFF.

The CDR3 sequence: CASSLDVRTPYEQYF. Written as DNA, the CDR3 is TGTGCCAGCAGCTTAGATGTCCGTACCCCCTACGAGCAGTACTTC. The chain joins TRBV7-2 to TRBJ2-7; D call uncertain. V gave up 1 base and J gave up 2 bases, with 12 bases separating them. Germline V CDR1 and CDR2: SGHTA, FQGNSA. This CDR3 region has 15 residues. Based on the CDR3 plus reference TRBV7-2 and TRBJ2-7, the full variable domain is GAGVSQSPSNKVTEKGKDVELRCDPISGHTALYWYRQSLGQGLEFLIYFQGNSAPDKSGLPSDRFSAERTGGSVSTLTIQRTQQEDSAVYLCASSLDVRTPYEQYFGPGTRLTVT.

V and J are TRBV5-1 and TRBJ2-5, with 9 positions matching TRBD2. The CDR3 extends over 16 amino acids. V lost 4 bases to trimming and J lost 0 bases; unmatched junction nucleotides: 7. Looked up from germline, CDR1 is SGHRS and CDR2 is YFSETQ. The CDR3 DNA follows: TGCGCCAGCAGCCAGGGACTAGCCCCGTACCAAGAGACCCAGTACTTC. It specifies CASSQGLAPYQETQYF.

In DNA form, the CDR3 reads TGTGCCAGCAGCGTAGGAGGTGAGCAGTTCTTC. It yields the protein CASSVGGEQFF. The chain links TRBV9 to TRBJ2-1; D ambiguous. Trimming removed 0 bases at V and 9 bases at J, with 4 bases between. Per germline, CDR1 SGDLS and CDR2 YYNGEE. This CDR3 spans 11 amino acids.

This clone was seen a few times. The CDR3 reads CASRRDRQNTEAFF. The DNA for the CDR3 is TGTGCCAGCAGGAGGGACCGGCAGAACACTGAAGCTTTCTTT. The rearrangement joins TRBV6-1 to TRBJ1-1; TRBD1 is a possible D gene (5 bases). The CDR3 sequence is 14 residues long. Trimming removed 6 bases at V and 1 base at J, with 12 bases between. The germline V gene encodes CDR1 MNHNS and CDR2 SASEGT.